This TCR beta chain was sequenced during a study of blood T cell repertoires in COVID-19. Study-wide context: PBMCs, B-cell-depleted T cells, or T cells provided the cDNA or gDNA that made up the material.

Living in 24 US areas, the participants were between about 18 and 100 years of age. Germline loops: CDR1 LNHNV, CDR2 YYDKDF (reference sequence). V was pared by 5 bases and J by 2 bases, with 9 bases of the junction left unmatched. CDR3 length: 16 amino acids. The table came from immunoSEQ multiplex PCR; TCRdb's copy has only in-frame clones and leaves some out. The sample records roughly 420,000 clones, roughly 90% being singletons. The V call is TRBV15, the J call TRBJ2-3; 8 bases fit TRBD1. The specimen was PBMCs or T cells enriched from blood (not recorded which). The source is a woman aged 30 to 39 with acute COVID-19. The CDR3 loop reads CATSDRTGRITDTQYF. The CDR3 coding sequence is TGTGCCACCAGCGACAGGACAGGGCGAATCACAGATACGCAGTATTTT.